These T cell receptor beta chains were read from a single sample in a study of cytotoxic CD8 clonotypes in ibrutinib-treated CLL. Profiling relied on immunoSEQ multiplex PCR, and the TCRdb table lists in-frame clones only, not all of them. The sample has approximately 190,000 clones, about four fifths seen once; the top ten hold 11%. Sequenced material: PBMCs, taken after 12 months of ibrutinib treatment. Receptor source: a human donor with chronic lymphocytic leukemia. Both conserved end residues are part of each CDR3. The D gene is left open where the match is weak. The listing skips clone size in some rows; elsewhere it reads once, few, many or a size class.

d_call,clone_size,j_call,v_call,cdr3_length,cdr3_nt,cdr3_aa
-,-,TRBJ2-5,TRBV20-1,11,TGCAGTGCTAGAGAGAGGGACTCAGGGGACTTC,CSARERDSGDF
-,few,TRBJ2-7,TRBV28,14,TGTGCCAGCAGGGAGGGGGACAGTTCCTACGAGCAGTACTTC,CASREGDSSYEQYF
TRBD1,few,TRBJ2-7,TRBV18,13,TGTGCCAGCTCACAGGGGGCTTACTACGAGCAGTACTTC,CASSQGAYYEQYF
-,-,TRBJ1-2,TRBV18,16,TGTGCCAGCTCACCACCGCCCGGGGGCCTCAACTATGGCTACACCTTC,CASSPPPGGLNYGYTF
TRBD1,-,TRBJ2-7,TRBV11-2,12,TGTGCCAGCAGCGTCGACAGGGGCGAGCAGTACTTC,CASSVDRGEQYF
-,-,TRBJ2-7,TRBV28,14,TGTGCCAGCAGTACTCCCTTCGCATCCTACGAGCAGTACTTC,CASSTPFASYEQYF
-,-,TRBJ2-1,TRBV14,15,TGTGCCAGCAGCCAAGACCCGGGGGGCGCGGATGAGCAGTTCTTC,CASSQDPGGADEQFF
-,-,TRBJ2-7,TRBV18,15,TGTGCCAGCTCACCTGGGCTCCAGATGCCCTACGAGCAGTACTTC,CASSPGLQMPYEQYF
TRBD1,-,TRBJ1-1,TRBV28,16,TGTGCCAGCAACGGACAGGGGTCGGCCATGAACACTGAAGCTTTCTTT,CASNGQGSAMNTEAFF
-,few,TRBJ1-2,TRBV7-9,12,TGTGCCAGCAGCTTCATGTCTTATGGCTACACCTTC,CASSFMSYGYTF
-,once,TRBJ2-7,TRBV10-1,17,TGCGCCAGCAGTGAGAATTCTCCTGCCCAAGGCTCCTACGAGCAGTACTTC,CASSENSPAQGSYEQYF
TRBD2,-,TRBJ2-3,TRBV6-1,14,TGTGCCAGCAGCCGGGGGGTCGGCACAGATACGCAGTATTTT,CASSRGVGTDTQYF
-,-,TRBJ2-3,TRBV27,13,TGTGCCAGCAGCCGGGAGAGCACAGATACGCAGTATTTT,CASSRESTDTQYF
TRBD2,-,TRBJ2-3,TRBV4-1,17,TGCGCCAGCATCGGGGCGGGAGGAATATTGGGCACAGATACGCAGTATTTT,CASIGAGGILGTDTQYF
-,-,TRBJ2-3,TRBV6-1,13,TGTGCCAGCAGAGGGGAGGGCACAGATACGCAGTATTTT,CASRGEGTDTQYF
-,-,TRBJ2-7,TRBV6-5,14,TGTGCCAGCAGTCCTCGACCAGCGGACTACGAGCAGTACTTC,CASSPRPADYEQYF
TRBD1,-,TRBJ2-7,TRBV5-1,17,TGCGCCAGCAGCTTGGCCTTCTCTGGGACAGCCTCCTACGAGCAGTACTTC,CASSLAFSGTASYEQYF
-,-,TRBJ2-3,TRBV2,11,TGTGCCAGCAGTGGGGGACATACGCAGTATTTT,CASSGGHTQYF
-,-,TRBJ1-2,TRBV28,14,TGTGCCAGCAGTTTTTATGTCCGGCCAAATGGCTACACCTTC,CASSFYVRPNGYTF
TRBD1,-,TRBJ2-5,TRBV23-1,16,TGCGCCAGCAGTCCCCGAAGGACAGGGGGACGTGAGACCCAGTACTTC,CASSPRRTGGRETQYF
-,-,TRBJ2-7,TRBV28,14,TGTGCCATCAGAAAGGGGGCCGGGGGTTACGAGCAGTACTTC,CAIRKGAGGYEQYF
-,-,TRBJ2-7,TRBV6-6,14,TGTGCCAGCAGTTCGGAGCAGGGCCTATACGAGCAGTACTTC,CASSSEQGLYEQYF
-,-,TRBJ2-3,TRBV5-1,10,TGCGCCAGCAGCCTCCCCCCGGGGTATTTT,CASSLPPGYF
TRBD1,once,TRBJ1-1,TRBV28,16,TGTGCCAGCAGTTTAGTCGAGGGGGCGTGGGGCACTGAAGCTTTCTTT,CASSLVEGAWGTEAFF
TRBD1,-,TRBJ1-5,TRBV28,16,TGTGCCAGCAGTTTGAGACAGGGAGGAAACAATCAGCCCCAGCATTTT,CASSLRQGGNNQPQHF
-,-,TRBJ1-2,TRBV11-2,14,TGTGCCAGCAGCGTGGACGGATACCAGGCTGGCTACACCTTC,CASSVDGYQAGYTF
TRBD1,few,TRBJ1-5,TRBV19,17,TGTGCCAGTAGTTCTCCTCGACAGGGCCTCCCCAATCAGCCCCAGCATTTT,CASSSPRQGLPNQPQHF
TRBD1,-,TRBJ2-2,TRBV10-3,14,TGTGCCATCAAGGGACAGGGGGCGTCCGGGGAGCTGTTTTTT,CAIKGQGASGELFF
-,once,TRBJ2-3,TRBV10-3,15,TGTGCCATCAGTGAGTTCACAGGGAGCACAGATACGCAGTATTTT,CAISEFTGSTDTQYF
-,-,TRBJ1-2,TRBV6-5,11,TGTGCCACCGACAGGAACTATGGCTACACCTTC,CATDRNYGYTF
TRBD2,-,TRBJ2-4,TRBV7-8,14,TGTGCCAGCAGCCCCCGGGACTACCAAAACATTCAGTACTTC,CASSPRDYQNIQYF
-,-,TRBJ1-1,TRBV4-2,14,TGTGCCAGCAGCCAAGACAGGGATAACACTGAAGCTTTCTTT,CASSQDRDNTEAFF
-,-,TRBJ1-1,TRBV19,12,TGTGCCAGTAGTATCTGGGGAACTGAAGCTTTCTTT,CASSIWGTEAFF
-,-,TRBJ2-7,TRBV27,13,TGTGCCAGCAGGGGGCCAGCCTCCGACGAGCAGTACTTC,CASRGPASDEQYF
-,-,TRBJ2-1,TRBV9,15,TGTGCCAGCAGCCCCATGGGGAACTCCTACAATGAGCAGTTCTTC,CASSPMGNSYNEQFF
TRBD1,few,TRBJ1-4,TRBV2,15,TGTGCCAGCAATCTACCGGGACAGGGGAGCGAAAAACTGTTTTTT,CASNLPGQGSEKLFF
-,-,TRBJ1-2,TRBV28,12,TGTGCCAGCACTCAGAGCCAGTATGGCTACACCTTC,CASTQSQYGYTF
-,-,TRBJ2-7,TRBV5-1,15,TGCGCCAGCAGCTTACAGGATTCCGGAGGCTACGAGCAGTACTTC,CASSLQDSGGYEQYF
-,once,TRBJ2-1,TRBV2,13,TGTGCCAGCACCCCTACCGACATAGCGGAGCAGTTCTTC,CASTPTDIAEQFF
-,-,TRBJ2-1,TRBV6-5,14,TGTGCCAGTAAAGGAGGGGTTGCGACAAATGAGCAGTTCTTC,CASKGGVATNEQFF
TRBD2,-,TRBJ2-3,TRBV11-3,15,TGTGCCAGCAGCCAAAGCGGGACTAGCACAGATACGCAGTATTTT,CASSQSGTSTDTQYF
-,-,TRBJ2-5,TRBV5-1,15,TGCGCCAGCAGCTTGAGCCCTAGCCTCCAAGAGACCCAGTACTTC,CASSLSPSLQETQYF
-,-,TRBJ2-7,TRBV7-9,15,TGTGCCAGCAGCTTAGCGCTAAGGGAAGTCTACGAGCAGTACTTC,CASSLALREVYEQYF
TRBD2,once,TRBJ2-7,TRBV5-4,14,TGTGCCAGCAGTTTGAAGCGGGGGGGCCTCGAGCAGTACTTC,CASSLKRGGLEQYF
TRBD2,-,TRBJ2-7,TRBV9,14,TGTGCCAGCAGCCCCCGGGACTACTCCTACGAGCAGTACTTC,CASSPRDYSYEQYF
TRBD1,-,TRBJ2-6,TRBV30,13,TGTGCTGCGACAGGGTATGGGGCCAACGTCCTGACTTTC,CAATGYGANVLTF
TRBD2,-,TRBJ2-7,TRBV5-4,15,TGTGCCAGCAGCTTGGGTGCGGGAGAGGGCCACGAGCAGTACTTC,CASSLGAGEGHEQYF
-,many,TRBJ1-2,TRBV6-6,15,TGTGCCAGCAGTTTTTCCGACAGGCCAGACTATGGCTACACCTTC,CASSFSDRPDYGYTF
TRBD1,-,TRBJ2-3,TRBV6-6,14,TGTGCCAGCAGTGGGGACAGCCGCGCAGATACGCAGTATTTT,CASSGDSRADTQYF
-,-,TRBJ1-1,TRBV6-5,11,TGTGCCACCTCAGGGAACACTGAAGCTTTCTTT,CATSGNTEAFF
-,-,TRBJ2-1,TRBV28,16,TGTGCCAGCAGTCCCGGGACGGCCGTCGAATACAATGAGCAGTTCTTC,CASSPGTAVEYNEQFF
TRBD1,-,TRBJ2-7,TRBV28,17,TGTGCCAGCAGTTTACTTGAGGGGGCCAGGCCCTCCTACGAGCAGTACTTC,CASSLLEGARPSYEQYF